The rows below give T cell receptor beta chains drawn from one sample of a study of regulatory T cells in long-lasting Graves disease. TCRdb redid the calling of the multiplex PCR reads with MiXCR, one entry per CDR3 protein. The sample includes about 340,000 distinct CDR3 sequences, roughly 21% of them seen just once. Specimen: peripheral blood mononuclear cells (PBMCs), collected when the disease was refractory, from a patient treated with antithyroid drugs. These receptors all come from a female donor with Graves disease. Both conserved end residues are part of each CDR3. The order of the fields is V gene, J gene, D gene, clone size, CDR3 DNA, CDR3 protein. The D gene is left open where the match is weak. Size tells how often a clone was seen (once, few, many) or the class of an expanded clone, and some rows leave it out.

TRBV5-1	TRBJ2-6	.	.	TGCGCCAGCGAAGAGAGGGGCACTGGGGCCAACGTCCTGACTTTC	CASEERGTGANVLTF
TRBV24-1	TRBJ2-5	.	.	TGTGCCACCAGTCGGCCGGGCTATGGAGAGACCCAGTACTTC	CATSRPGYGETQYF
TRBV6-5	TRBJ1-5	.	many	TGTGCCAGCAGTTTTTGGGCCAAGGGTGCCAATCAGCCCCAGCATTTT	CASSFWAKGANQPQHF
TRBV6-1	TRBJ2-7	TRBD2	.	TGTGCCAGCAGGAGGAGCGGGAGGGCCTACGAGCAGTACTTC	CASRRSGRAYEQYF
TRBV18	TRBJ2-7	.	.	TGTGCCAGCTCACAACTAAGTCTCTACGAGCAGTACTTC	CASSQLSLYEQYF
TRBV3-1	TRBJ2-5	TRBD2	.	TGTGCCAGCGGCGGGGGGGCCTTGGGGGAGACCCAGTACTTC	CASGGGALGETQYF
TRBV5-8	TRBJ1-5	.	few	TGTGCCAGCAGCTTGGCCCAGGGCCATCAGCCCCAGCATTTT	CASSLAQGHQPQHF
TRBV5-1	TRBJ1-4	TRBD1	many	TGCGCCAGCAGCTTGGACCTTTGGCAGGGGGAAAGTGAAAAACTGTTTTTT	CASSLDLWQGESEKLFF
TRBV7-9	TRBJ2-7	.	few	TGTGCCAGCGGCTCGGCAGCCTACGAGCAGTACTTC	CASGSAAYEQYF
TRBV7-9	TRBJ1-2	.	.	TGTGCCAGCAGCTTTTTTGGGGCTGACTATGGCTACACCTTC	CASSFFGADYGYTF
TRBV20-1	TRBJ1-5	.	many	TGCAGTGCTAGACCCATCAATCAGCCCCAGCATTTT	CSARPINQPQHF
TRBV15	TRBJ2-5	.	many	TGTGCCACCAGCAGAGAGAGGGCTCTTGGGGACAAAACGGGGGAGACCCAGTACTTC	CATSRERALGDKTGETQYF
TRBV28	TRBJ2-7	TRBD2	many	TGTGCCAGCAGCTCTCCCAGGTTAGCGGGAGTCCTGAGAATTTTCCAGCAGTACTTC	CASSSPRLAGVLRIFQQYF
TRBV29-1	TRBJ1-2	TRBD1	few	TGCAGCGTTGAAAGGGAAACAGGGGGGGATGGCTACACCTTC	CSVERETGGDGYTF
TRBV30	TRBJ1-2	.	.	TGTGCTGGGGGGGGTCGGAGTTTTAACTATGGCTACACCTTC	CAGGGRSFNYGYTF
TRBV6-1	TRBJ2-2	.	.	TGTGCCAGCAACGACCAGGGCACCGGGGAGCTGTTTTTT	CASNDQGTGELFF
TRBV6-1	TRBJ2-7	.	few	TGTGCCAGCAGCCGACAGTCTTCTACCTACGAGCAGTACTTC	CASSRQSSTYEQYF